This record concerns one T cell receptor (beta chain) sequence. The antigen is unknown. Sequencing was performed with immunoSEQ multiplex PCR; in TCRdb, only in-frame clones are kept and a portion is missing. The sample holds 150,000 or so clones, under 95% seen once. This sample was taken from a study of T cell responses to AZD1222 COVID-19 vaccine. The CDR3 has 14 residues. V was shortened by 1 base and J by 1 base, with 6 bases between the two germline ends. Germline CDR1 reads MNHNS; CDR2 reads SASEGT. Findings of the study overall: Donors were largely white British and mainly female; clonal diversity was possibly underestimated.

This clonotype originated in an adult who received the AZD1222 COVID-19 vaccine. This specimen was peripheral blood, taken 28 days after the second AZD1222 dose. J is TRBJ2-3 and V is TRBV6-1; D uncertain. CDR3 DNA: TGTGCCAGCAGTGAAGTATGGGGCACAGATACGCAGTATTTT. Its translation: CASSEVWGTDTQYF.